Listed below are T cell receptor beta chains from one sample, sequenced in a study of shared clonotypes between healthy human individuals. This table comes from immunoSEQ multiplex PCR, and its TCRdb copy is limited to in-frame clones, with some not included. Of some 2.1 million clones in the sample, roughly 94% were seen once. Sequenced: naive CD8+ T cells sorted from blood. All receptors derive from a man in his late teens or twenties in good health. The conserved cysteine and the conserved F or W are not part of the CDR3 here.

>TRBJ1-5|TRBV6-1
ASSLPGYSNQPQH
>TRBJ1-2|TRBV4-1
ASSQDWETGFGYT
>TRBJ2-7|TRBV5-1
ASSSQGSEQY
>TRBJ1-2|TRBV6-5
ASSLSVGLIYGYT
>TRBJ2-6|TRBV5-6
ASSPWGGGANVLT
>TRBJ1-2|TRBV21-1
ASSKRGGYGYT
>TRBJ2-5|TRBV7-6
ASSLVHTSGSGETQY
>TRBJ2-4|TRBV7-9
ASSAVGVAKNIQY
>TRBJ2-7|TRBV5-6
ASSPGQDHYEQY
>TRBJ1-4|TRBV28
ASSSTFRGAGEKLF
>TRBJ2-7|TRBV10-3
AISLDPNPYEQY
>TRBJ2-1|TRBV11-2
ASSQGASGIKHNEQF
>TRBJ2-2|TRBV19
ASIRVNTGELF
>TRBJ2-7|TRBV7-8
ASSPPGLGYSYEQY
>TRBJ2-2|TRBV7-6
ASSGILGLHTGELF
>TRBJ2-7|TRBV4-1
ASSQEASGAGWGREQY
>TRBJ2-3|TRBV4-1
ASSQWGGSDTQY
>TRBJ1-1|TRBV5-6
ASSWGPSAPLEAF
>TRBJ2-7|TRBV5-6
ASSLMNEGGSYEQY
>TRBJ1-4|TRBV11-2
ASSLVLGATNEKLF
>TRBJ2-5|TRBV6-1
ASSEDGSGGQETQY
>TRBJ2-5|TRBV7-8
ASSLELAGTQETQY
>TRBJ2-3|TRBV6-6
ASSYVGPDTQY
>TRBJ2-7|TRBV11-2
ASSPPWGGISEQY
>TRBJ2-3|TRBV4-1
ASAQREGLDTQY
>TRBJ2-1|TRBV2
ASMVARTSSGRDYNEQF
>TRBJ2-7|TRBV29-1
SVEDRLDSSYEQY
>TRBJ1-1|TRBV6-1
ASSVDPGVGTEAF